The T cell receptor beta chain described here comes from a study of shared clonotypes between healthy human individuals. The table came from immunoSEQ multiplex PCR; TCRdb's copy has only in-frame clones and leaves some out. The sample has about 980,000 clones; more than 75% are singletons. There are 15 residues in the CDR3. V shed 3 bases and J 4 bases; nucleotides not matched to a gene: 6. Per the germline V gene, CDR1 is SEHNR and CDR2 is FQNEAQ (reference sequence). Input material: memory CD4+ T cells sorted from blood. The subset was: CD45RA-negative fraction. The source is a young man in good health. This chain uses TRBV7-9 with TRBJ2-3; 8 nucleotides match TRBD2. The CDR3 sequence is CASSLSGRGPDTQYF. CDR3 nucleotide sequence: TGTGCCAGCAGCTTGAGCGGGAGAGGCCCAGATACGCAGTATTTT.